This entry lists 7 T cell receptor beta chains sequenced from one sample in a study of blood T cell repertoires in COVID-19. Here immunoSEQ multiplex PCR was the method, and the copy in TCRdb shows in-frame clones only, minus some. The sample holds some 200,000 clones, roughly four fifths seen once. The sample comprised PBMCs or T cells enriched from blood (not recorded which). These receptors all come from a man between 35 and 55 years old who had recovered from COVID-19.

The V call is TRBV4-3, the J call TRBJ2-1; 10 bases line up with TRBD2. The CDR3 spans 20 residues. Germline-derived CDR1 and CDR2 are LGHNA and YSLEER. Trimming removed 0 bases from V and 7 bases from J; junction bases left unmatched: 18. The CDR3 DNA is TGCGCCAGCAGCCAAGATGAAGTACAGGGACTAGCGACTGGAGGGAATGAGCAGTTCTTC. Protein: CASSQDEVQGLATGGNEQFF.

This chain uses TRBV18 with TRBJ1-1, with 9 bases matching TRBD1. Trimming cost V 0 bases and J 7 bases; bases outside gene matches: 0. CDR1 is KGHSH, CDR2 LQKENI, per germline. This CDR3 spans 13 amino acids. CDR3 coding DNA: TGTGCCAGCTCACCACCGGGACAGGGTGAAGCTTTCTTT. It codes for CASSPPGQGEAFF.

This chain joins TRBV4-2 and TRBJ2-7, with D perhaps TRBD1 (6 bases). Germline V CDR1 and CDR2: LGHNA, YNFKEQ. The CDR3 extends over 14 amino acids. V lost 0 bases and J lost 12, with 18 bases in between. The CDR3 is CASSQDIGDTAPYF. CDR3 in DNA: TGTGCCAGCAGCCAAGATATTGGGGACACCGCCCCGTACTTC.

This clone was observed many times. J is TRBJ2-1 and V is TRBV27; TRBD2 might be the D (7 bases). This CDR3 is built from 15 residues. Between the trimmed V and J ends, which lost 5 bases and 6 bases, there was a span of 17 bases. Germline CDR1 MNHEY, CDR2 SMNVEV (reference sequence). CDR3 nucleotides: TGTGCCAGCAGTCTCCTGGGGGGGCCCCCCAATGAGCAGTTCTTC. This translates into CASSLLGGPPNEQFF.

The DNA for the CDR3 is TGTGCCAGCTCACCACTCTCAGTGGAGGCCTACGAGCAGTACTTC. As protein: CASSPLSVEAYEQYF. V is TRBV18 and J is TRBJ2-7; D might be TRBD2 (5 bases). The V gene lost 1 base and the J gene lost 2 bases, with 12 bases spanning the gap. This CDR3 is 15 amino acids long. Germline loops: CDR1 KGHSH, CDR2 LQKENI.

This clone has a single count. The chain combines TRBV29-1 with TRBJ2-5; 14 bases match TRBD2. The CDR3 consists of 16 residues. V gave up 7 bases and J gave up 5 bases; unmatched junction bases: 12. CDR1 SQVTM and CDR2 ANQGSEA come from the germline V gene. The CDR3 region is CSAIGLAGGVGETQYF. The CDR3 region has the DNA TGCAGCGCCATAGGACTAGCGGGAGGTGTTGGGGAGACCCAGTACTTC.

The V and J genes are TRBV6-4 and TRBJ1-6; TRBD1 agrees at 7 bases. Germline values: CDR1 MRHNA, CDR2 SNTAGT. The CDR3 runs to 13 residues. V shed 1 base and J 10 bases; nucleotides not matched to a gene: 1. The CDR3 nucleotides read TGTGCCAGCAGTGACTTAGGGGGCTCACCCCTCCACTTT. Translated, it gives CASSDLGGSPLHF.